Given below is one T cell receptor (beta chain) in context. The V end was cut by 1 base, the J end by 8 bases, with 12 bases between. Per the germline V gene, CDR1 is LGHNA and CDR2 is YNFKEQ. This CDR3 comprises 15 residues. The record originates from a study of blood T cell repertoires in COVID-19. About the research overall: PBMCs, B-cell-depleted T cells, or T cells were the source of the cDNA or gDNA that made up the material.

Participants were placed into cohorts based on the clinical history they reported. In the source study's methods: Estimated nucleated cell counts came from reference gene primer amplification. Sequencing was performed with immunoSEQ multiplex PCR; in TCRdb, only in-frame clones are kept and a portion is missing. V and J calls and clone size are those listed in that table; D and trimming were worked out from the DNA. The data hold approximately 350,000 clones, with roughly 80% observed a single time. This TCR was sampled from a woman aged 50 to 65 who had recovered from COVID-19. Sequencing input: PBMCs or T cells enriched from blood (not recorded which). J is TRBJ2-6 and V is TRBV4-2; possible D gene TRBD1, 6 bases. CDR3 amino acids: CASSQAADRTNVLTF. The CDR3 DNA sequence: TGTGCCAGCAGCCAAGCCGCAGACAGGACCAACGTCCTGACTTTC.